These T cell receptor beta chains were read from a single sample in a study of blood T cell repertoires in COVID-19. Repertoires were generated with immunoSEQ multiplex PCR, while TCRdb's copy carries only in-frame clones and drops some. The table shows some 490,000 clones, with approximately 86% occurring only once. Sample: PBMCs or T cells enriched from blood (not recorded which). The receptors derive from a woman aged 60-75 years who had recovered from COVID-19. Both conserved end residues are part of each CDR3. The order of the fields is D gene, V gene, clone size, J gene, CDR3 protein, CDR3 DNA. A D gene is named only where the DNA matches it firmly. Size tells how often a clone was seen (once, few, many) or the class of an expanded clone, and some rows leave it out.

d_gene: -
v_gene: TRBV19
abundance: -
j_gene: TRBJ2-4
CDR3aa: CASRGEGEAKNIQYF
CDR3nt: TGTGCCAGTAGAGGAGAGGGCGAAGCCAAAAACATTCAGTACTTC

d_gene: -
v_gene: TRBV6-2/TRBV6-3
abundance: -
j_gene: TRBJ2-1
CDR3aa: CASSWTKPNEQFF
CDR3nt: TGTGCCAGCAGTTGGACTAAGCCCAATGAGCAGTTCTTC

d_gene: -
v_gene: TRBV10-1
abundance: once
j_gene: TRBJ2-3
CDR3aa: CASSESQGYIDTQYF
CDR3nt: TGCGCCAGCAGTGAATCACAGGGTTATATCGATACGCAGTATTTT

d_gene: -
v_gene: TRBV11-2
abundance: -
j_gene: TRBJ2-1
CDR3aa: CASSFWRDWHNEQFF
CDR3nt: TGTGCCAGCAGCTTTTGGAGAGACTGGCACAATGAGCAGTTCTTC

d_gene: -
v_gene: TRBV6-9
abundance: -
j_gene: TRBJ2-2
CDR3aa: CASSYGGYGGELFF
CDR3nt: TGTGCCAGCAGTTATGGGGGGTACGGCGGGGAGCTGTTTTTT

d_gene: -
v_gene: TRBV6-5
abundance: -
j_gene: TRBJ1-6
CDR3aa: CASSLRTENNSPLHF
CDR3nt: TGTGCCAGCAGCCTCCGGACTGAAAATAATTCACCCCTCCACTTT

d_gene: -
v_gene: TRBV2
abundance: once
j_gene: TRBJ1-2
CDR3aa: CASSEQDSYGYTF
CDR3nt: TGTGCCAGCAGTGAACAGGACAGCTATGGCTACACCTTC

d_gene: -
v_gene: TRBV5-5
abundance: -
j_gene: TRBJ1-1
CDR3aa: CASSSQVNTEAFF
CDR3nt: TGTGCCAGCAGCTCACAAGTTAACACTGAAGCTTTCTTT

d_gene: -
v_gene: TRBV29-1
abundance: -
j_gene: TRBJ2-2
CDR3aa: CSVDQGSGELFF
CDR3nt: TGCAGCGTTGATCAGGGCTCCGGGGAGCTGTTTTTT

d_gene: TRBD1
v_gene: TRBV5-8
abundance: -
j_gene: TRBJ1-5
CDR3aa: CASSSGTGGLQPQHF
CDR3nt: TGTGCCAGCAGCTCCGGGACAGGGGGCCTCCAGCCCCAGCATTTT

d_gene: -
v_gene: TRBV24-1
abundance: -
j_gene: TRBJ2-5
CDR3aa: CATSVVRVGETQYF
CDR3nt: TGTGCCACCAGTGTCGTGAGGGTTGGAGAGACCCAGTACTTC

d_gene: TRBD2
v_gene: TRBV3-1/TRBV3-2
abundance: -
j_gene: TRBJ2-1
CDR3aa: CASSQVIGGNNEQFF
CDR3nt: TGTGCCAGCAGCCAAGTCATCGGGGGGAACAATGAGCAGTTCTTC

d_gene: -
v_gene: TRBV5-8
abundance: -
j_gene: TRBJ1-5
CDR3aa: CASSPWGGGGNQPQHF
CDR3nt: TGTGCCAGCAGCCCTTGGGGGGGCGGGGGCAATCAGCCCCAGCATTTT

d_gene: -
v_gene: TRBV10-1
abundance: -
j_gene: TRBJ2-5
CDR3aa: CASSGGDGTGAQYF
CDR3nt: TGCGCCAGCAGTGGGGGGGACGGTACGGGGGCCCAGTACTTC

d_gene: -
v_gene: TRBV2
abundance: -
j_gene: TRBJ2-1
CDR3aa: CASSEAWNSGYEQFF
CDR3nt: TGTGCCAGCAGTGAAGCGTGGAATAGCGGTTATGAGCAGTTCTTC

d_gene: TRBD2
v_gene: TRBV5-1
abundance: -
j_gene: TRBJ2-2
CDR3aa: CASSFLAGNTGELFF
CDR3nt: TGCGCCAGCAGCTTTTTAGCGGGGAACACCGGGGAGCTGTTTTTT

d_gene: -
v_gene: TRBV11-2
abundance: -
j_gene: TRBJ1-3
CDR3aa: CASTKRGDGRNTIYF
CDR3nt: TGTGCCAGCACCAAAAGAGGAGACGGTAGAAACACCATATATTTT

d_gene: -
v_gene: TRBV2
abundance: -
j_gene: TRBJ1-2
CDR3aa: CASSDSVPGYTF
CDR3nt: TGTGCCAGCAGTGATTCAGTTCCTGGCTACACCTTC

d_gene: -
v_gene: TRBV7-8
abundance: -
j_gene: TRBJ1-2
CDR3aa: CASSPDSNYGYTF
CDR3nt: TGTGCCAGCAGTCCCGACAGTAACTATGGCTACACCTTC

d_gene: -
v_gene: TRBV4-2
abundance: -
j_gene: TRBJ2-7
CDR3aa: CASSHSTGTGVYEQYF
CDR3nt: TGTGCCAGCAGCCATTCCACCGGGACTGGAGTCTACGAGCAGTACTTC

d_gene: TRBD2
v_gene: TRBV7-6
abundance: -
j_gene: TRBJ2-5
CDR3aa: CASSPGVRGGSQETQYF
CDR3nt: TGTGCCAGCAGCCCCGGCGTCCGGGGGGGGTCCCAAGAGACCCAGTACTTC

d_gene: TRBD1
v_gene: TRBV27
abundance: -
j_gene: TRBJ2-3
CDR3aa: CASSSTGVADTQYF
CDR3nt: TGTGCCAGCAGTTCCACAGGGGTAGCAGATACGCAGTATTTT

d_gene: -
v_gene: TRBV12-3/TRBV12-4
abundance: -
j_gene: TRBJ1-5
CDR3aa: CASSFSYNQPQHF
CDR3nt: TGTGCCAGCAGTTTTTCCTACAATCAGCCCCAGCATTTT

d_gene: -
v_gene: TRBV5-1
abundance: -
j_gene: TRBJ2-3
CDR3aa: CASSLDYTDTQYF
CDR3nt: TGCGCCAGCAGCTTGGATTACACAGATACGCAGTATTTT

d_gene: -
v_gene: TRBV5-1
abundance: -
j_gene: TRBJ1-4
CDR3aa: CASSSGGREKLFF
CDR3nt: TGCGCCAGCAGCTCCGGCGGGAGGGAAAAACTGTTTTTT

d_gene: -
v_gene: TRBV10-1
abundance: -
j_gene: TRBJ2-3
CDR3aa: CAIQQGSSTDTQYF
CDR3nt: TGCGCCATCCAACAGGGATCTAGCACAGATACGCAGTATTTT

d_gene: -
v_gene: TRBV9
abundance: -
j_gene: TRBJ1-3
CDR3aa: CASSVESGLGNTIYF
CDR3nt: TGTGCCAGCAGCGTAGAATCAGGGCTCGGAAACACCATATATTTT

d_gene: TRBD1
v_gene: TRBV27
abundance: -
j_gene: TRBJ2-2
CDR3aa: CASSIQGANTGELFF
CDR3nt: TGTGCCAGCAGTATCCAGGGGGCGAACACCGGGGAGCTGTTTTTT

d_gene: -
v_gene: TRBV19
abundance: -
j_gene: TRBJ2-1
CDR3aa: CASSIIPRDNEQFF
CDR3nt: TGTGCCAGTAGTATAATCCCGAGGGACAATGAGCAGTTCTTC

d_gene: TRBD2
v_gene: TRBV7-8
abundance: -
j_gene: TRBJ2-2
CDR3aa: CASSLARLAGGPAGELFF
CDR3nt: TGTGCCAGCAGCTTAGCCCGACTAGCGGGGGGGCCGGCCGGGGAGCTGTTTTTT

d_gene: -
v_gene: TRBV6-1
abundance: -
j_gene: TRBJ2-1
CDR3aa: CASSEGGLAYNEQFF
CDR3nt: TGTGCCAGCAGTGAAGGGGGGCTGGCCTACAATGAGCAGTTCTTC

d_gene: TRBD1
v_gene: TRBV30
abundance: -
j_gene: TRBJ1-4
CDR3aa: CAWNRPDRGPLAGEKLFF
CDR3nt: TGTGCCTGGAACCGTCCGGACAGGGGCCCACTGGCGGGTGAAAAACTGTTTTTT

d_gene: TRBD1
v_gene: TRBV18
abundance: -
j_gene: TRBJ2-5
CDR3aa: CASSPDREGTQYF
CDR3nt: TGTGCCAGCTCACCAGACAGGGAAGGGACCCAGTACTTC

d_gene: -
v_gene: TRBV12-3/TRBV12-4
abundance: -
j_gene: TRBJ1-1
CDR3aa: CASSSITEAFF
CDR3nt: TGTGCCAGCAGCTCTATAACTGAAGCTTTCTTT

d_gene: -
v_gene: TRBV10-3
abundance: -
j_gene: TRBJ1-5
CDR3aa: CAISDLRENQPQHF
CDR3nt: TGTGCCATCAGTGATTTGAGGGAAAACCAGCCCCAGCATTTT

d_gene: -
v_gene: TRBV18
abundance: -
j_gene: TRBJ1-5
CDR3aa: CASSPQFYSNQPQHF
CDR3nt: TGTGCCAGCTCACCGCAGTTTTATAGCAATCAGCCCCAGCATTTT

d_gene: -
v_gene: TRBV5-1
abundance: -
j_gene: TRBJ1-4
CDR3aa: CASSLTPRVRDNEKLFF
CDR3nt: TGCGCCAGCAGCTTGACCCCCAGGGTCCGAGATAATGAAAAACTGTTTTTT

d_gene: TRBD2
v_gene: TRBV30
abundance: -
j_gene: TRBJ2-1
CDR3aa: CAWSVELAGPLYNEQFF
CDR3nt: TGTGCCTGGAGTGTAGAGCTAGCGGGGCCTCTATACAATGAGCAGTTCTTC

d_gene: TRBD1
v_gene: TRBV18
abundance: -
j_gene: TRBJ1-6
CDR3aa: CASSPGQGGNSPLHF
CDR3nt: TGTGCCAGCTCACCCGGACAGGGAGGTAATTCACCCCTCCACTTT

d_gene: TRBD1
v_gene: TRBV7-7
abundance: -
j_gene: TRBJ2-2
CDR3aa: CASSLSPGGPGELFF
CDR3nt: TGTGCCAGCAGCTTATCTCCAGGGGGCCCCGGGGAGCTGTTTTTT

d_gene: TRBD1
v_gene: TRBV28
abundance: -
j_gene: TRBJ1-1
CDR3aa: CASSFGAGGGSGEAFF
CDR3nt: TGTGCCAGCAGTTTCGGAGCAGGGGGTGGGTCGGGTGAAGCTTTCTTT

d_gene: TRBD1
v_gene: TRBV10-1
abundance: -
j_gene: TRBJ2-2
CDR3aa: CASSDRGLTGELFF
CDR3nt: TGCGCCAGCAGTGACAGGGGGCTAACCGGGGAGCTGTTTTTT

d_gene: -
v_gene: TRBV2
abundance: -
j_gene: TRBJ2-5
CDR3aa: CASSTYWQETQYF
CDR3nt: TGTGCCAGCAGTACCTATTGGCAAGAGACCCAGTACTTC